The 22 T cell receptor beta chains below come from one sample, sequenced in a study of cytomegalovirus exposure and HLA in healthy donors (dated by TCRdb to about 2017). Libraries were built with the immunoSEQ multiplex PCR assay. For the multiplex PCR, a mixture combining 60 forward primers for TCR Vbeta segments and 13 reverse primers for TCR Jbeta segments was used. The immuneACCESS repertoire file appears here via TCRdb, limited to in-frame rearrangements. These files lack a portion of the clones; in checked studies, under half of the deficit traces to unresolved V genes, and the cause of the others is not known. The sample table records roughly 290,000 clones; over 85% of these occur just once. Approximately 2.2% of the sample is taken by the ten largest. The specimen sequenced was PBMCs. These receptors were collected from a woman aged 18-30 years in good health and CMV-seronegative.

The chain employs TRBV2 and TRBJ2-3; 15 bases align to TRBD2. The CDR3 runs 19 residues. With V trimmed by 6 bases and J by 0 bases, 10 bases remained unmatched. Germline V lookup: CDR1 SNHLY, CDR2 FYNNEI. The CDR3 DNA reads TGTGCCAGCAGCGCAAGGGGGACTAGCGGGGGGCTGAGCACAGATACGCAGTATTTT. Amino acid sequence: CASSARGTSGGLSTDTQYF.

The gene calls are TRBV2 and TRBJ2-1; weak D call: TRBD2 (6 bases). This CDR3 has 15 residues. Germline-derived CDR1 and CDR2 are SNHLY and FYNNEI. V was clipped by 3 bases and J by 5 bases, with 14 bases between them. CDR3 sequence reads: CASSDTSPSDNEQFF. Here the CDR3 DNA reads TGTGCCAGCAGTGATACTAGCCCGAGTGACAATGAGCAGTTCTTC. Combining the CDR3 with reference TRBV2 and TRBJ2-1 gives the whole variable domain EPEVTQTPSHQVTQMGQEVILRCVPISNHLYFYWYRQILGQKVEFLVSFYNNEISEKSEIFDDQFSVERPDGSNFTLKIRSTKLEDSAMYFCASSDTSPSDNEQFFGPGTRLTVL.

This chain connects TRBV28 to TRBJ1-2; D not resolved. Trimming took off 2 bases at V and 1 base at J, with 5 bases between the two ends. This CDR3 contains 13 residues. The germline V gene has CDR1 MDHEN and CDR2 SYDVKM. The CDR3 DNA reads TGTGCCAGCAGTTTAGGAGGTAACTATGGCTACACCTTC. It translates to CASSLGGNYGYTF.

This sequence joins TRBV10-3 and TRBJ1-1; D unclear. Germline loops: CDR1 ENHRY, CDR2 SYGVKD. The V and J ends lost 7 bases and 1 base respectively, with 10 bases between them. The CDR3 runs to 13 residues. This chain's CDR3 is CAITTAENTEAFF. For the CDR3, the DNA is TGTGCCATCACGACCGCGGAGAACACTGAAGCTTTCTTT.

Notes on this clone: The sample has other DNA sequences that encode this CDR3 too. The gene calls are TRBV11-3 and TRBJ1-1, with D possibly being TRBD1 (6 bases). In germline, CDR1 is SGHNT, CDR2 YENEEA. V was clipped by 1 base and J by 2 bases, with 8 bases between them. The CDR3 loop spans 14 amino acids. The DNA for the CDR3 is TGTGCCAGCAGCTTAGGGACAGCTAACACTGAAGCTTTCTTT. Its protein product is CASSLGTANTEAFF.

This clone was seen only once. V usage is TRBV29-1 and J usage is TRBJ2-7, with D possibly being TRBD1 (6 bases). The V end lost 6 bases, the J end lost 2 bases, and 17 bases lay between the germline ends. Germline CDR1 reads SQVTM; CDR2 reads ANQGSEA. The CDR3 has 14 amino acids. The CDR3 here is CSVGTRLNPYEQYF. The CDR3 coding sequence is TGCAGCGTAGGGACACGCCTTAATCCCTACGAGCAGTACTTC.

This chain connects TRBV20-1 to TRBJ2-1, with unresolved D. The germline V gene has CDR1 DFQATT and CDR2 SNEGSKA (reference sequence). V was clipped by 3 bases and J by 9 bases, with 9 bases between them. This CDR3 has 11 amino acids. The CDR3: CSARLSGEQFF. The CDR3, as DNA: TGCAGTGCTAGGCTATCGGGTGAGCAGTTCTTC.

The chain uses TRBV19 and TRBJ2-1, with 8 bases fitting TRBD1. The CDR3 has 15 amino acids. With 8 bases clipped from V and 1 base from J, the junction kept 7 bases outside the gene matches. Germline values: CDR1 LNHDA, CDR2 SQIVND (reference sequence). CDR3 in DNA: TGTGCCAGTGGGGCAGGGACAGGATCCTACAATGAGCAGTTCTTC. This gives the protein CASGAGTGSYNEQFF. The full variable domain, completed using reference TRBV19 and TRBJ2-1, is DGGITQSPKYLFRKEGQNVTLSCEQNLNHDAMYWYRQDPGQGLRLIYYSQIVNDFQKGDIAEGYSVSREKKESFPLTVTSAQKNPTAFYLCASGAGTGSYNEQFFGPGTRLTVL.

V usage is TRBV10-3 and J usage is TRBJ1-1, with D uncertain. This CDR3 spans 13 amino acids. V dropped 10 bases and J dropped 0 bases, with 12 bases sitting between them. Germline-derived CDR1 and CDR2 are ENHRY and SYGVKD. This CDR3 reads CATLNTLNTEAFF. CDR3 coding DNA: TGTGCCACCCTCAACACCTTGAACACTGAAGCTTTCTTT.

V usage is TRBV9 and J usage is TRBJ2-3; TRBD2 might be the D (6 bases). Germline V gene lookup returns CDR1 SGDLS and CDR2 YYNGEE. Deletions cut 4 bases from V and 0 bases from J, with 12 bases between. This CDR3 region has 15 residues. CDR3 in amino acids: CASSPRLVSTDTQYF. In DNA, the CDR3 is TGTGCCAGCAGCCCACGACTAGTTAGCACAGATACGCAGTATTTT.

The V call is TRBV7-3, the J call TRBJ1-1; 7 nucleotides line up with TRBD1. The germline V gene has CDR1 SGHTA and CDR2 FQGTGA. Trimming cost V 1 base and J 4 bases; bases outside gene matches: 9. This CDR3 is 16 amino acids long. The CDR3 region has the DNA TGTGCCAGCAGCTTAAATGCAGGGGGTGGCGGCACTGAAGCTTTCTTT. Protein: CASSLNAGGGGTEAFF.

The chain combines TRBV11-2 with TRBJ2-1, with a weak D call TRBD1 (5 bases). Germline CDR1 SGHAT, CDR2 FQNNGV. This CDR3 has 19 amino acids. The germline V and J ends were trimmed by 5 bases and 0 bases, with 23 bases remaining between them. The CDR3: CASSLRRSTVLSSYNEQFF. The CDR3 DNA reads TGTGCCAGCAGCCTCCGCCGGTCGACAGTTCTAAGCTCCTACAATGAGCAGTTCTTC.

This clone has only one observation. The genes are TRBV6-5 and TRBJ1-2, with D perhaps matching TRBD1 (6 bases). This CDR3 is 15 amino acids long. Germline assignment: CDR1 MNHEY and CDR2 SVGAGI. Trimming removed 5 bases from V and 4 bases from J, with 17 bases in between. The CDR3 protein is CASSGPDSPGYGYTF. The CDR3 DNA sequence: TGTGCCAGCAGTGGACCGGACAGCCCCGGCTATGGCTACACCTTC.

The chain employs TRBV6-1 and TRBJ2-2; D is ambiguous. Trimming cost V 9 bases and J 5 bases, with 7 bases left between them. The CDR3 has 11 amino acids. Germline loops: CDR1 MNHNS, CDR2 SASEGT. CDR3 region: CASAGTGELFF. The CDR3 coding sequence is TGTGCCAGTGCCGGGACCGGGGAGCTGTTTTTT.

J is TRBJ2-7 and V is TRBV7-8; TRBD2 aligns across 7 bases. V gave up 1 base and J gave up 3 bases; unmatched junction bases: 3. CDR1 and CDR2 from the germline V gene are SGHVS and FQNEAQ. The CDR3 is 14 residues long. CDR3 sequence reads: CASSLGGGVYEQYF. CDR3 nucleotide sequence: TGTGCCAGCAGCTTAGGTGGGGGGGTCTACGAGCAGTACTTC.

The chain joins TRBV5-1 to TRBJ1-5; TRBD1 agrees at 7 bases. CDR1 and CDR2 (germline): SGHRS, YFSETQ. CDR3 length: 15 amino acids. With 4 bases clipped from V and 3 bases from J, the junction kept 7 bases outside the gene matches. The CDR3 DNA reads as TGCGCCAGCAGCGAACAGGGGTACCACAATCAGCCCCAGCATTTT. Its protein product is CASSEQGYHNQPQHF.

The chain recombines TRBV10-3 with TRBJ1-6; D might be TRBD1 (5 bases). Per the germline V gene, CDR1 is ENHRY and CDR2 is SYGVKD. Between the trimmed V and J ends, which lost 8 bases and 5 bases, there was a span of 16 bases. This CDR3 spans 15 amino acids. The CDR3 nucleotides read TGTGCCATCTCCGCCACTACAGGAAATAATTCACCCCTCCACTTT. Translated, it gives CAISATTGNNSPLHF.

The chain carries TRBV7-3 and TRBJ2-3; 9 bases map to TRBD2. The CDR3 is 14 amino acids. Trimming at V came to 5 bases and at J to 6 bases, leaving 6 bases not matched to a gene. The germline V gene has CDR1 SGHTA and CDR2 FQGTGA. This CDR3 reads CASSEGGGVDTQYF. The CDR3 DNA is TGTGCCAGCAGCGAAGGCGGGGGGGTGGATACGCAGTATTTT.

The rearrangement links TRBV5-4 to TRBJ1-5, with D possibly matching TRBD1 (6 bases). The CDR3 length is 16 residues. The germline gives CDR1 SGHNT, CDR2 YYREEE (reference sequence). V gave up 0 bases and J gave up 6 bases, with 16 bases separating them. Here the CDR3 reads CASSLDSGGAGQPQHF. DNA for the CDR3: TGTGCCAGCAGCTTGGATTCGGGGGGCGCAGGTCAGCCCCAGCATTTT.

This CDR3 is CASGRGQQNTEAFF. CDR3 sequence (DNA): TGCGCCAGCGGAAGGGGGCAGCAGAACACTGAAGCTTTCTTT. This sequence joins TRBV5-1 and TRBJ1-1; 7 bases are shared with TRBD1. This CDR3 region has 14 residues. Germline V gives CDR1 SGHRS, CDR2 YFSETQ. V lost 7 bases and J lost 1; bases outside the gene matches: 7.

The CDR3 loop reads CASSSGGLGELFF. The CDR3 DNA reads TGTGCCAGCAGTAGCGGGGGGCTAGGGGAGCTGTTTTTT. This chain joins TRBV2 and TRBJ2-2; TRBD2 matches 9 bases. Per germline, CDR1 SNHLY and CDR2 FYNNEI. The CDR3 sequence is 13 residues long. The V gene end was trimmed by 5 bases and the J gene end by 8 bases; junction bases not matched to a gene: 3.

The count of this clone is one. V and J are TRBV14 and TRBJ1-2; D gene ambiguous. The germline CDR1 and CDR2 sequences are SGHDN and FVKESK. V lost 0 bases and J lost 6, with 14 bases in between. The length of the CDR3 is 15 residues. CDR3 protein: CASSQDFLGRNGYTF. The CDR3 nucleotides are TGTGCCAGCAGCCAAGACTTCCTGGGGAGAAATGGCTACACCTTC.